This is a list of T cell receptor beta chains from one sample in a study of T cell responses to AZD1222 COVID-19 vaccine. Some clones are missing from TCRdb's copy, which holds only in-frame ones; the method was immunoSEQ multiplex PCR. The sample yields approximately 150,000 clones, roughly 90% seen once. This specimen was peripheral blood, taken 28 days after the second AZD1222 dose. These receptors were obtained from an adult who received the AZD1222 COVID-19 vaccine. Each CDR3 is given with its conserved first and last residue. D genes are given only for firm matches. For some rows the clone size is stated as once, few or many, or as a class when expanded; others skip it.

j_call: TRBJ1-2; v_call: TRBV5-1; d_call: .; clone_size: .; cdr3_nt: TGCGCCAGCAGCTTGGAGTCCCCCAACTATGGCTACACCTTC; cdr3_aa: CASSLESPNYGYTF
j_call: TRBJ1-3; v_call: TRBV19; d_call: .; clone_size: .; cdr3_nt: TGTGCCAGTAGTAATTCGGCTATCTCTGGAAACACCATATATTTT; cdr3_aa: CASSNSAISGNTIYF
j_call: TRBJ2-5; v_call: TRBV6-1; d_call: .; clone_size: once; cdr3_nt: TGTGCCAGCAGTGAGTTTTGGCCGGAACAAGAGACCCAGTACTTC; cdr3_aa: CASSEFWPEQETQYF
j_call: TRBJ1-2; v_call: TRBV7-8; d_call: TRBD1; clone_size: .; cdr3_nt: TGTGCCAGCAGCTTGGGACAGGGAAACTATGGCTACACCTTC; cdr3_aa: CASSLGQGNYGYTF
j_call: TRBJ2-7; v_call: TRBV7-2; d_call: .; clone_size: .; cdr3_nt: TGTGCCAGCAGCTTAAGCGTCCAGACCTACGAGCAGTACTTC; cdr3_aa: CASSLSVQTYEQYF
j_call: TRBJ2-7; v_call: TRBV2; d_call: TRBD1; clone_size: .; cdr3_nt: TGTGCCAGCAGTGATGACAGGGGTACCTACGAGCAGTACTTC; cdr3_aa: CASSDDRGTYEQYF
j_call: TRBJ1-5; v_call: TRBV7-9; d_call: .; clone_size: .; cdr3_nt: TGTGCCAGCAGCCCTTCTACAGGGAATCAGCCCCAGCATTTT; cdr3_aa: CASSPSTGNQPQHF
j_call: TRBJ2-3; v_call: TRBV7-2; d_call: .; clone_size: .; cdr3_nt: TGTGCCAGCAGCTTAGCGCTTTCGCGGTTGGCAGATACGCAGTATTTT; cdr3_aa: CASSLALSRLADTQYF
j_call: TRBJ1-5; v_call: TRBV2; d_call: .; clone_size: .; cdr3_nt: TGTGCCAGCCGCGAGGGGTTTAGCAATCAGCCCCAGCATTTT; cdr3_aa: CASREGFSNQPQHF
j_call: TRBJ1-4; v_call: TRBV28; d_call: .; clone_size: .; cdr3_nt: TGTGCCAGCAGTTTTGGGGGGGTTGGAAATGAAAAACTGTTTTTT; cdr3_aa: CASSFGGVGNEKLFF
j_call: TRBJ1-5; v_call: TRBV19; d_call: TRBD1; clone_size: .; cdr3_nt: TGTGCCAGTCAAAATGGACAGGGGGCGGGACAGCCCCAGCATTTT; cdr3_aa: CASQNGQGAGQPQHF
j_call: TRBJ1-5; v_call: TRBV2; d_call: .; clone_size: .; cdr3_nt: TGTGCCAGCAAAGAGGGGATAAGCAATCAGCCCCAGCATTTT; cdr3_aa: CASKEGISNQPQHF
j_call: TRBJ1-5; v_call: TRBV6-2/TRBV6-3; d_call: .; clone_size: once; cdr3_nt: TGTGCCAGCAGCCCCGCCCCTTCCCGGGGGCTTGGCAATCAGCCCCAGCATTTT; cdr3_aa: CASSPAPSRGLGNQPQHF
j_call: TRBJ2-2; v_call: TRBV7-9; d_call: TRBD1; clone_size: once; cdr3_nt: TGTGCCAGCAGCTCCCCGGGACAGGGGGACGGGGAGCTGTTTTTT; cdr3_aa: CASSSPGQGDGELFF
j_call: TRBJ1-1; v_call: TRBV19; d_call: .; clone_size: .; cdr3_nt: TGTGCCAGTAGTATCGGAGGGTGGGACACTGAAGCTTTCTTT; cdr3_aa: CASSIGGWDTEAFF
j_call: TRBJ2-7; v_call: TRBV18; d_call: .; clone_size: .; cdr3_nt: TGTGCCAGCTCACCAGGTACCGGTTACGAGCAGTACTTC; cdr3_aa: CASSPGTGYEQYF
j_call: TRBJ1-1; v_call: TRBV19; d_call: .; clone_size: .; cdr3_nt: TGTGCCAGTATGAGGAATTGGAACACTGAAGCTTTCTTT; cdr3_aa: CASMRNWNTEAFF
j_call: TRBJ2-7; v_call: TRBV9; d_call: TRBD1; clone_size: .; cdr3_nt: TGTGCATCCGGGACAGGGTTACGCTCCTACGAGCAGTACTTC; cdr3_aa: CASGTGLRSYEQYF
j_call: TRBJ1-1; v_call: TRBV10-3; d_call: .; clone_size: .; cdr3_nt: TGTGCCATCACTTTCGACACGAACACTGAAGCTTTCTTT; cdr3_aa: CAITFDTNTEAFF
j_call: TRBJ2-7; v_call: TRBV19; d_call: TRBD1; clone_size: .; cdr3_nt: TGTGCCAGTAGTAAGGCAGGGGGCACCTACGAGCAGTACTTC; cdr3_aa: CASSKAGGTYEQYF
j_call: TRBJ1-1; v_call: TRBV11-2; d_call: TRBD1; clone_size: .; cdr3_nt: TGTGCCAGCAGCTCAACAGGGGGAACCACTGAAGCTTTCTTT; cdr3_aa: CASSSTGGTTEAFF
j_call: TRBJ2-3; v_call: TRBV19; d_call: TRBD1; clone_size: once; cdr3_nt: TGTGCCAGTAGTATACTGACTCCCGACAGGGGGGATACGCAGTATTTT; cdr3_aa: CASSILTPDRGDTQYF
j_call: TRBJ1-2; v_call: TRBV29-1; d_call: .; clone_size: .; cdr3_nt: TGCAGCGTTGAAGATCCAGGGTCCGCTAACTATGGCTACACCTTC; cdr3_aa: CSVEDPGSANYGYTF
j_call: TRBJ1-4; v_call: TRBV5-6; d_call: .; clone_size: .; cdr3_nt: TGTGCCAGCAGCCAATCCCAGGGTGACGAAAAACTGTTTTTT; cdr3_aa: CASSQSQGDEKLFF
j_call: TRBJ2-1; v_call: TRBV7-4; d_call: .; clone_size: .; cdr3_nt: TGTGCCAGCAGCTTACCGGACTTATGCTACAATGAGCAGTTCTTC; cdr3_aa: CASSLPDLCYNEQFF
j_call: TRBJ2-3; v_call: TRBV4-2; d_call: TRBD2; clone_size: .; cdr3_nt: TGTGCCAGCAGTCCGAATCTAGCGGGGGGGCGGGATACGCAGTATTTT; cdr3_aa: CASSPNLAGGRDTQYF
j_call: TRBJ2-7; v_call: TRBV9; d_call: .; clone_size: .; cdr3_nt: TGTGCCAGCAGCCTAGCTTCCGAAGCCTACGAGCAGTACTTC; cdr3_aa: CASSLASEAYEQYF
j_call: TRBJ1-1; v_call: TRBV5-1; d_call: TRBD1; clone_size: many; cdr3_nt: TGCGCCAGCAGTTGGGGACAGCAGAACACTGAAGCTTTCTTT; cdr3_aa: CASSWGQQNTEAFF
j_call: TRBJ1-4; v_call: TRBV7-9; d_call: .; clone_size: .; cdr3_nt: TGTGCCAGCAGCGCACATACGGCAGGGGATGAAAAACTGTTTTTT; cdr3_aa: CASSAHTAGDEKLFF
j_call: TRBJ1-3; v_call: TRBV9; d_call: .; clone_size: .; cdr3_nt: TGTGCCAGCAGCCCCAGAGACTCTGGAAACACCATATATTTT; cdr3_aa: CASSPRDSGNTIYF
j_call: TRBJ1-5; v_call: TRBV29-1; d_call: .; clone_size: .; cdr3_nt: TGCAGCGTTTCCCAGGGGAGTCAGCCCCAGCATTTT; cdr3_aa: CSVSQGSQPQHF
j_call: TRBJ2-1; v_call: TRBV19; d_call: TRBD2; clone_size: .; cdr3_nt: TGTGCCAGTAGTATAGATACGCCTAGCGGAGAGAACAATGAGCAGTTCTTC; cdr3_aa: CASSIDTPSGENNEQFF
j_call: TRBJ1-5; v_call: TRBV28; d_call: .; clone_size: .; cdr3_nt: TGTGCCAGCAGTCCCTCAACGTTGAGGACCGTCCCCAATCAGCCCCAGCATTTT; cdr3_aa: CASSPSTLRTVPNQPQHF
j_call: TRBJ1-1; v_call: TRBV27; d_call: .; clone_size: .; cdr3_nt: TGTGCCAGCAGTCCTTCAGGGTGGCTGGACACTGAAGCTTTCTTT; cdr3_aa: CASSPSGWLDTEAFF
j_call: TRBJ2-2; v_call: TRBV9; d_call: .; clone_size: .; cdr3_nt: TGTGCCAGCAGCGTAGGTCAGGGGTCGAACACCGGGGAGCTGTTTTTT; cdr3_aa: CASSVGQGSNTGELFF
j_call: TRBJ1-1; v_call: TRBV5-6; d_call: .; clone_size: few; cdr3_nt: TGTGCCAGCAGCCCAAGCCTGGACTCCCGTGGGACTGAAGCTTTCTTT; cdr3_aa: CASSPSLDSRGTEAFF
j_call: TRBJ2-3; v_call: TRBV27; d_call: TRBD2; clone_size: .; cdr3_nt: TGTGCCAGCAGTTCCGGGACTAGCGGGATAAGAGATACGCAGTATTTT; cdr3_aa: CASSSGTSGIRDTQYF
j_call: TRBJ1-1; v_call: TRBV25-1; d_call: .; clone_size: .; cdr3_nt: TGTGCCAGCAGTGAATCGGGGGTAGGGAACACTAAAGCTTTCTTT; cdr3_aa: CASSESGVGNTKAFF
j_call: TRBJ2-5; v_call: TRBV29-1; d_call: TRBD1; clone_size: .; cdr3_nt: TGCAGCGTTCGACAGACAGGGGGAGAGACCCAGTACTTC; cdr3_aa: CSVRQTGGETQYF
j_call: TRBJ1-1; v_call: TRBV6-2/TRBV6-3; d_call: TRBD1; clone_size: .; cdr3_nt: TGTGCCAGCAGTTACCCGACAGGGGTGGGCACTGAAGCTTTCTTT; cdr3_aa: CASSYPTGVGTEAFF
j_call: TRBJ2-1; v_call: TRBV5-4; d_call: TRBD2; clone_size: .; cdr3_nt: TGTGCCAGCAGCTTGGGAGGTAGCGGGGGACCTTACAATGAGCAGTTCTTC; cdr3_aa: CASSLGGSGGPYNEQFF
j_call: TRBJ2-7; v_call: TRBV2; d_call: .; clone_size: .; cdr3_nt: TGTGCCAGCAGCGCAAGCAGCTACGAGCAGTACTTC; cdr3_aa: CASSASSYEQYF
j_call: TRBJ1-5; v_call: TRBV14; d_call: TRBD1; clone_size: .; cdr3_nt: TGTGCCAGCAGCCAATTGGACAGGATAAATCAGCCCCAGCATTTT; cdr3_aa: CASSQLDRINQPQHF
j_call: TRBJ2-1; v_call: TRBV5-1; d_call: .; clone_size: once; cdr3_nt: TGCGCCAGCAGCTCTACAGGAGCCAATTACAATGAGCAGTTCTTC; cdr3_aa: CASSSTGANYNEQFF
j_call: TRBJ1-6; v_call: TRBV27; d_call: .; clone_size: .; cdr3_nt: TGTGCCAGCAGGCACTGGGCAGAACATTCACCCCTCCACTTT; cdr3_aa: CASRHWAEHSPLHF
j_call: TRBJ2-3; v_call: TRBV6-1; d_call: TRBD2; clone_size: .; cdr3_nt: TGTGCCAGCAGTGGCACACTAGCGGCAAAAAGCACAGATACGCAGTATTTT; cdr3_aa: CASSGTLAAKSTDTQYF
j_call: TRBJ2-5; v_call: TRBV29-1; d_call: TRBD1; clone_size: .; cdr3_nt: TGCAGCGTTTCAACAGGGACAGGGGGCGCAGGGACCCAGTACTTC; cdr3_aa: CSVSTGTGGAGTQYF
j_call: TRBJ2-1; v_call: TRBV7-3; d_call: TRBD1; clone_size: .; cdr3_nt: TGTGCCAGCAGCTTCTCGGGACAGGGGGCGAGTGAGCAGTTCTTC; cdr3_aa: CASSFSGQGASEQFF
j_call: TRBJ2-2; v_call: TRBV11-2; d_call: .; clone_size: .; cdr3_nt: TGTGCCAGCAGCTCCAGGGGCCCCGGGGAGCTGTTTTTT; cdr3_aa: CASSSRGPGELFF
j_call: TRBJ2-3; v_call: TRBV19; d_call: .; clone_size: .; cdr3_nt: TGTGCCAGTAGTATACACCCCCCCCGTTCGGCGGCCTACACAGATACGCAGTATTTT; cdr3_aa: CASSIHPPRSAAYTDTQYF
j_call: TRBJ1-5; v_call: TRBV2; d_call: .; clone_size: once; cdr3_nt: TGTGCCAGCAGTGATTGGGCGGACAATCAGCCCCAGCATTTT; cdr3_aa: CASSDWADNQPQHF
j_call: TRBJ2-2; v_call: TRBV19; d_call: .; clone_size: .; cdr3_nt: TGTGCCAGTAGTAAGGGACCGATCTCACAAACCGGGGAGCTGTTTTTT; cdr3_aa: CASSKGPISQTGELFF
j_call: TRBJ2-3; v_call: TRBV7-9; d_call: .; clone_size: .; cdr3_nt: TGTGCCAGCGCGAAGGGCGGGTATTTT; cdr3_aa: CASAKGGYF
j_call: TRBJ2-1; v_call: TRBV19; d_call: TRBD2; clone_size: once; cdr3_nt: TGTGCCAGTAGTTTAACTAGCGAGTACAATGAGCAGTTCTTC; cdr3_aa: CASSLTSEYNEQFF
j_call: TRBJ1-4; v_call: TRBV6-2/TRBV6-3; d_call: .; clone_size: .; cdr3_nt: TGTGCCAGCAGTTTGTTCGGGGCAACTAATGAAAAACTGTTTTTT; cdr3_aa: CASSLFGATNEKLFF
j_call: TRBJ2-3; v_call: TRBV7-9; d_call: TRBD2; clone_size: .; cdr3_nt: TGTGCCAGCAGCTTAGTTCTAGCGGGAGGGTACACAGATACGCAGTATTTT; cdr3_aa: CASSLVLAGGYTDTQYF
j_call: TRBJ2-7; v_call: TRBV9; d_call: TRBD2; clone_size: .; cdr3_nt: TGTGCCAGCAGCGTAGACCCCCGCGGGGGGGGGAGCTCCTACGAGCAGTACTTC; cdr3_aa: CASSVDPRGGGSSYEQYF
j_call: TRBJ1-2; v_call: TRBV28; d_call: .; clone_size: .; cdr3_nt: TGTGCCAGCAGCCGTCTAGGAGGCTACACCTTC; cdr3_aa: CASSRLGGYTF
j_call: TRBJ1-6; v_call: TRBV6-6; d_call: TRBD1; clone_size: .; cdr3_nt: TGTGCCAGCAGTTACGGGAGGGGGCAATATAATTCACCCCTCCACTTT; cdr3_aa: CASSYGRGQYNSPLHF
j_call: TRBJ2-7; v_call: TRBV13; d_call: .; clone_size: .; cdr3_nt: TGTGCCAGCAGCTCGGAGCGGGTTGGGTACGAGCAGTACTTC; cdr3_aa: CASSSERVGYEQYF